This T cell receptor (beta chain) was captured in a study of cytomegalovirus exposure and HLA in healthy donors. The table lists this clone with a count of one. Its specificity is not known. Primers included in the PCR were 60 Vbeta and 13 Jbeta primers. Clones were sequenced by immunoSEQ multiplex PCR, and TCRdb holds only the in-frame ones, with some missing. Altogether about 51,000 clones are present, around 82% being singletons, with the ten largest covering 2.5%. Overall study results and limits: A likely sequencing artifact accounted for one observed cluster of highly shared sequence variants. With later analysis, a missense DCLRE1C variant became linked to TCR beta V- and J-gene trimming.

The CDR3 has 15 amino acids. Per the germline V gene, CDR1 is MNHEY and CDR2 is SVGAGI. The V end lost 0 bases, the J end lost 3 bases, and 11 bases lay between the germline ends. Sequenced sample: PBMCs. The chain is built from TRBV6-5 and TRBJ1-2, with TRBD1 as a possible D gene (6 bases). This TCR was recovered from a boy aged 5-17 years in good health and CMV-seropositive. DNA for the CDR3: TGTGCCAGCAGTTACTCGAGTAAGGGGGACTATGGCTACACCTTC. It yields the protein CASSYSSKGDYGYTF.